This T cell receptor (beta chain) is from a study of blood T cell repertoires in COVID-19 (dated by TCRdb to the early 2020s). Describing the broader study: Samples from collaborators originated in the United States, Italy and Spain and spanned both the acute and convalescent phases of COVID-19. HLA class I and class II types, where available, came from metadata supplied by the sample provider rather than from assay-based typing. The samples were drawn from two sources: the first 160 participants of the ongoing ImmuneRACE study, and 1,000 to 1,500 subjects contributed by 6 global collaborators. A freely available public database, intended as a resource for researchers studying the immune response to SARS-CoV-2, is where the repertoires were released. The material from the prospective study consisted of cDNA or gDNA derived from T cells, B-cell-depleted T cells, or PBMCs. The sample metadata nearly always contained a de-identified subject ID, COVID-19 status, age in years and sex. Subjects who had been exposed to COVID-19, were actively infected with it, or had recovered from it provided the deeply sampled blood TCRbeta repertoires that made up the dataset. Overall results and qualifications from the work: The amount of clinical and demographic metadata varied by source and participant and was provided uncurated.

The immunoSEQ Assay, a bias-controlled multiplex PCR, was used to amplify TCRbeta CDR3 regions from genomic DNA. Per the authors' processing: The number of nucleated cells in each sample was estimated from the amplification of reference gene primers within the assay. To quantify the absolute abundance of each unique TCRbeta CDR3 rearrangement, sequence reads were collapsed and filtered. For each sample, productive Simpson clonality was calculated as the square root of Simpson's diversity index across productive rearrangements. TCRdb provides this immuneACCESS table in a form limited to in-frame rearrangements. Some clones are lacking; in checked studies, under half of them reflect an unresolved V gene, and why the rest are absent is not known. V, J and clone size derive from that table, while D and trimming were established from the DNA sequence. Here the sample has some 430,000 clones; less than 95% occur a single time. The top ten constitute about 0.6% of the sample.

On this clone: Its antigen remains unidentified. Within one base of it there is no much larger clone, and no base qualities were kept.

CDR1 SGHVS and CDR2 FQNEAQ are derived from the germline V gene. The CDR3, cysteine through phenylalanine, is 14 amino acids long. Only the CDR3 DNA is retained, 42 bases long and in frame from the first base. Trimming at the junction amounts to 2 bases on V and 2 bases on J, and the germline ends lie 7 bases apart. Participants in the prospective study were aged roughly 18 to 95 years, lived in under 30 United States geographic areas, and enrolled through a virtual design. Cohort assignment in the prospective study relied on participant-reported clinical history from a screening survey and a study questionnaire. ImmuneRACE Cohort 3 recovered participants were defined by two consecutive negative NP/OP PCR tests, healthcare professional clearance, or symptom resolution. Mobile phlebotomists in the prospective study collected whole blood, serum and a nasopharyngeal or oropharyngeal swab from every participant. Over an approximately 2-month period, participants in the prospective study had the option of providing additional blood draws and questionnaires. Before DNA extraction, prospective study blood samples were shipped either frozen or at room temperature.

In this chain, TRBV7-8 is recombined with TRBJ1-5; the D gene is unclear. The source of this sequence is a man younger than 30 who had recovered from COVID-19. Sequencing was done on a sample of PBMCs or T cells enriched from blood (not recorded which). The CDR3 reads CASSLYTGNQPQHF. The DNA sequence follows: TGTGCCAGCAGCTTATATACAGGCAATCAGCCCCAGCATTTT.